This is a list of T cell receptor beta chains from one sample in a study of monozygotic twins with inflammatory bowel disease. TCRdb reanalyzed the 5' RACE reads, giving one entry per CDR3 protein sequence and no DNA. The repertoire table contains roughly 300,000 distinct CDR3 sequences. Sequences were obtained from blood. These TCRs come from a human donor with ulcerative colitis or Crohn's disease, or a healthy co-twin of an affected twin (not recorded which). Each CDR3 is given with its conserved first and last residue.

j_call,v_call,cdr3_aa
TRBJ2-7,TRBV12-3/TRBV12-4,CASSQSYLYEQYF
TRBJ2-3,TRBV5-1,CASSLFSSRGRTDTQYF
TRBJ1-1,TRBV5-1,CASSSGTAEAFF
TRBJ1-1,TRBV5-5,CASSAQQGANTEAFF
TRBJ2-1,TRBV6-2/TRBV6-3,CASSRLAGGTNEQFF
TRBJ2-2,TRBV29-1,CSVDSPGGTTGELFF
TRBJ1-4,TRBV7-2,CASSLTGGLFF
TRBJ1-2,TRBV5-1,CASSLADQNYGYTF
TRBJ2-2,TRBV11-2,CASSTLQGNTGELFF
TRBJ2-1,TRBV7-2,CASSLEAFGNEQFF
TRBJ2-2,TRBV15,CATSRDWPVTGELFF
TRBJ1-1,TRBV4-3,CASRLTRGGRTEAFF